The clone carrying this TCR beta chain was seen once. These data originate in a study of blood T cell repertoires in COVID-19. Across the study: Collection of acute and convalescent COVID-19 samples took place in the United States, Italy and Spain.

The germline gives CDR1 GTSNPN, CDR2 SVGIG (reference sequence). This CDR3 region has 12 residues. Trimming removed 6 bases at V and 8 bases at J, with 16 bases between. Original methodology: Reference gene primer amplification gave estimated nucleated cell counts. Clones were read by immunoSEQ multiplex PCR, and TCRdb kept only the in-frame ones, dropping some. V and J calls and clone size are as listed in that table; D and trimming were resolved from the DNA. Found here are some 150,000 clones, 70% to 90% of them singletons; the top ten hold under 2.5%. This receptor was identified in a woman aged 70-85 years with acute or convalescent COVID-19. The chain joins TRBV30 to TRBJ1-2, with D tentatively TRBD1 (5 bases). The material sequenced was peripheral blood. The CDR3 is CACPQSGGGYTF. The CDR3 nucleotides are TGTGCCTGCCCCCAGTCGGGGGGGGGCTACACCTTC. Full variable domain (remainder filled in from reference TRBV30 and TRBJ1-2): SQTIHQWPATLVQPVGSPLSLECTVEGTSNPNLYWYRQAAGRGLQLLFYSVGIGQISSEVPQNLSASRPQDRQFILSSKKLLLSDSGFYLCACPQSGGGYTFGSGTRLTVV.